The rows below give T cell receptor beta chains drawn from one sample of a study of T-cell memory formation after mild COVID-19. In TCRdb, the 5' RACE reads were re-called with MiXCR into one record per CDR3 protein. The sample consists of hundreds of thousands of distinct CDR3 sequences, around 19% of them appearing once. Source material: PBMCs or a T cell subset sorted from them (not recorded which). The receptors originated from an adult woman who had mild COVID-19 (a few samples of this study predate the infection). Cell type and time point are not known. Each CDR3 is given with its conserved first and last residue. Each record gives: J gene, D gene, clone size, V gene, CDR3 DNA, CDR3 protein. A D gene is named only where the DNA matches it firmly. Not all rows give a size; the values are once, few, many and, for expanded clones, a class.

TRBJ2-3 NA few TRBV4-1 TGCGCCAGCAGCCTCGGGGAGGATACGCAGTATTTT CASSLGEDTQYF
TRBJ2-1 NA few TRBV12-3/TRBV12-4 TGTGCCAGCAGTCAGAGGGTCTCCTACAATGAGCAGTTCTTC CASSQRVSYNEQFF
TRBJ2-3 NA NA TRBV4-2 TGTGCCAGCAGCCAAGATGTCCTGAACACAGATACGCAGTATTTT CASSQDVLNTDTQYF
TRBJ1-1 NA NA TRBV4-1 TGCGCCAGCAGCCAAGATCGTTGGGAGGATGTTGGAGTCACTGAAGCTTTCTTT CASSQDRWEDVGVTEAFF
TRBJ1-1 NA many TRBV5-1 TGCGCCAGCAGCGACCTCATGAACACTGAAGCTTTCTTT CASSDLMNTEAFF
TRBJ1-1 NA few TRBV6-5 TGTGCCAGCAGTTACTCACGACCGAGATTGAACACTGAAGCTTTCTTT CASSYSRPRLNTEAFF
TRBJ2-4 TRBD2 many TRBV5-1 TGCGCCAGCAGCTTCTCTTTCGTAGCGGGGGACATTCAGTACTTC CASSFSFVAGDIQYF
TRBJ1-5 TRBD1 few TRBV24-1 TGTGCCACCAGTGATTCAGGGGGCTTCGGCAATCAGCCCCAGCATTTT CATSDSGGFGNQPQHF
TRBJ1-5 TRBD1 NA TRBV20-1 TGCAGTGCAAGCCCGGGACAGGCAGTGAATCAGCCCCAGCATTTT CSASPGQAVNQPQHF
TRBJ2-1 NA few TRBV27 TGTGCCAGCAGCCTCGGGCCAGAGCAGTTCTTC CASSLGPEQFF
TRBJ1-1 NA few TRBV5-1 TGCGCCAGCAGCTTTACAGGGAAAGCTTTCTTT CASSFTGKAFF
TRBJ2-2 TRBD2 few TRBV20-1 TGCAGTGCTAGAGATCGGACTAGCGGGAGTAAAGGCGGGGAGCTGTTTTTT CSARDRTSGSKGGELFF
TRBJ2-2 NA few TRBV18 TGTGCCAGCTCACCATCTGCCAGGGCACGCACCGGGGAGCTGTTTTTT CASSPSARARTGELFF
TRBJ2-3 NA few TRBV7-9 TGTGCCAGCAGCTTAGCTGTTACGAGGGAGAGTAGCACAGATACGCAGTATTTT CASSLAVTRESSTDTQYF
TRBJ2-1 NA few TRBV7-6 TGTGCCAGCAGCTTAGAAGAAGCGGACAGCTCCTACAATGAGCAGTTCTTC CASSLEEADSSYNEQFF
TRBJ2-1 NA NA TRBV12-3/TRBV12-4 TGTGCCATTGGGCTATACAATGAGCAGTTCTTC CAIGLYNEQFF
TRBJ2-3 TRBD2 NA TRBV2 TGTGCCAGCAGTGGGGAGGGCTCGGACACAGATACGCAGTATTTT CASSGEGSDTDTQYF
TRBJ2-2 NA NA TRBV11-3 TGTGCCAGCAGCCCCGGAACGGGAGTGTGGGGGCTGTTTTTT CASSPGTGVWGLFF
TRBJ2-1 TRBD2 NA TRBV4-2 TGTGCCAGCAGCCGAGGACTAGCGGGGGGTGCCCCTAATGAGCAGTTCTTC CASSRGLAGGAPNEQFF
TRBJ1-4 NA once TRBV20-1 TGCAGTGCTAGAGATTATCCCCCTGGGCAGTATGAAAAACTGTTTTTT CSARDYPPGQYEKLFF
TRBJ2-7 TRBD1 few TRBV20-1 TGCAGTGCTAGCCTAGGGACAGCGACTTCCTACGAGCAGTACTTC CSASLGTATSYEQYF
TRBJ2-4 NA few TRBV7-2 TGTGCCAGCAGCTTAGCTAGCGGTCTAGCCAAAAACATTCAGTACTTC CASSLASGLAKNIQYF